This passage covers 6 T cell receptor beta chains from one sample sequenced in a study of shared clonotypes between healthy human individuals. Profiled with immunoSEQ multiplex PCR; TCRdb holds only in-frame clones, not every one. The sample has roughly 2.5 million clones; approximately 90% are singletons. Sequencing used naive CD4+ T cells sorted from blood. The subset here: CD45RA+ positively selected. The source of these receptors is a man between 18 and 29 years old in good health.

The V and J genes are TRBV28 and TRBJ1-2, with D unresolved. The CDR3 has 15 amino acids. Trimming took 5 bases from V and 4 from J, leaving 17 bases between them. The germline gives CDR1 MDHEN, CDR2 SYDVKM. CDR3 sequence (DNA): TGTGCCAGCAGTATACCAGTTACCGATATCTATGGCTACACCTTC. Amino acid sequence: CASSIPVTDIYGYTF.

J is TRBJ2-1 and V is TRBV19; TRBD2 agrees at 10 bases. The CDR3 is 16 amino acids. V lost 7 bases and J lost 8; bases outside the gene matches: 14. Looked up from germline, CDR1 is LNHDA and CDR2 is SQIVND (reference sequence). CDR3 sequence (DNA): TGTGCCAGTACCCTGAGTTCTAGCGGGGGTGAGTATGAGCAGTTCTTC. Translated, it gives CASTLSSSGGEYEQFF.

This rearrangement joins TRBV20-1 to TRBJ1-1; D is perhaps TRBD1 (5 bases). CDR1 and CDR2 (germline): DFQATT, SNEGSKA (reference sequence). V was shortened by 8 bases and J by 8 bases, with 12 bases between the two germline ends. This CDR3 has 10 amino acids. CDR3 amino acids: CSPGGGEAFF. Here the CDR3 DNA reads TGCAGTCCGGGCGGGGGGGAAGCTTTCTTT.

This chain joins TRBV5-1 and TRBJ1-5; D remains ambiguous. The germline CDR1 and CDR2 sequences are SGHRS and YFSETQ. V dropped 4 bases and J dropped 0 bases, with 11 bases sitting between them. This CDR3 has 15 residues. As DNA, the CDR3 is TGCGCCAGCAGCGCGTCACCCAATAGCAATCAGCCCCAGCATTTT. Residues: CASSASPNSNQPQHF.

This chain connects TRBV7-2 to TRBJ1-3; weak D call: TRBD1 (5 bases). Between the trimmed V and J ends, which lost 3 bases and 1 base, there was a span of 7 bases. CDR1 is SGHTA and CDR2 is FQGNSA in the germline V gene. CDR3 size: 14 residues. CDR3 coding DNA: TGTGCCAGCAGCTTCAGACAGTCTGGAAACACCATATATTTT. Amino acids: CASSFRQSGNTIYF.

This chain links TRBV11-3 with TRBJ2-7; 14 nucleotides align to TRBD2. In germline, CDR1 is SGHNT, CDR2 YENEEA. V lost 5 bases and J lost 5; bases outside the gene matches: 5. The CDR3 has 15 amino acids. CDR3 protein: CASSTGTSGSDEQYF. CDR3 nucleotide sequence: TGTGCCAGCAGCACCGGGACTAGCGGGAGTGACGAGCAGTACTTC.